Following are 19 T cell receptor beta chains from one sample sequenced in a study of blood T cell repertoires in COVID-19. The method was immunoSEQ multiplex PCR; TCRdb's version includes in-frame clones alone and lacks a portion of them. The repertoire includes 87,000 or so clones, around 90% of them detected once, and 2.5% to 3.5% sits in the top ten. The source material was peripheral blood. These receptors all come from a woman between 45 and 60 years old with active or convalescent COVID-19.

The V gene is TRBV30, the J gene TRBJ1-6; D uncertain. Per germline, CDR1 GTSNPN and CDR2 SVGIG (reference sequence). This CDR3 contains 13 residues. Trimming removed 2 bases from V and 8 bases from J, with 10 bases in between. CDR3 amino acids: CAWSPGSHSPLHF. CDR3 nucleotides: TGTGCCTGGAGTCCGGGGAGCCATTCACCCCTCCACTTT. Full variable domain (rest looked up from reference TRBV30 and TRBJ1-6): SQTIHQWPATLVQPVGSPLSLECTVEGTSNPNLYWYRQAAGRGLQLLFYSVGIGQISSEVPQNLSASRPQDRQFILSSKKLLLSDSGFYLCAWSPGSHSPLHFGNGTRLTVT.

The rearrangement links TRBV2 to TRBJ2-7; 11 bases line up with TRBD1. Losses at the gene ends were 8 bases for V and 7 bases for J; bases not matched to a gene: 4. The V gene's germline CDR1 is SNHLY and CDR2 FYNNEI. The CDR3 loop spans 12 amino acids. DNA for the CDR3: TGTGCCAGCGGACAGGGGGCCGGGGAGCAGTACTTC. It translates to CASGQGAGEQYF.

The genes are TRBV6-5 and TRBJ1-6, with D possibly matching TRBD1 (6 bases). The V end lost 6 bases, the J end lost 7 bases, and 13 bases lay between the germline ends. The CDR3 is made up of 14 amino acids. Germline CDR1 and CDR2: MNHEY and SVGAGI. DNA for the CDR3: TGTGCCAGCAGGAACAGGGCTATCAATTCACCCCTCCACTTT. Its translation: CASRNRAINSPLHF.

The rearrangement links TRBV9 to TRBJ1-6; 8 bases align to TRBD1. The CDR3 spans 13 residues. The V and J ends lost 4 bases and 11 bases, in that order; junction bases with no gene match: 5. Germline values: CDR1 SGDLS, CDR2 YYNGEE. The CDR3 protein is CASSSRQGTPLHF. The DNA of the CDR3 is TGTGCCAGCAGCAGCCGACAGGGGACACCCCTCCACTTT.

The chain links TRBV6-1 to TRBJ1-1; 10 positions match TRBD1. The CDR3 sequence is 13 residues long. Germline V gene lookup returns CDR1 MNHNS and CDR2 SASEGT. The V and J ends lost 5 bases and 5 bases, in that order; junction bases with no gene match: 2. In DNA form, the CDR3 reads TGTGCCAGCAGTACGGACAGGGGGACTGAAGCTTTCTTT. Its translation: CASSTDRGTEAFF.

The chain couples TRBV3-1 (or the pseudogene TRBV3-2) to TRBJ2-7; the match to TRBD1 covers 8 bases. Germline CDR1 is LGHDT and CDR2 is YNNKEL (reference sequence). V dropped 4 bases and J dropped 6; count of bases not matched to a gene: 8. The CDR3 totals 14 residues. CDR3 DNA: TGTGCCAGCAGCCCGGACAGGGCGGAAGGCGAGCAGTACTTC. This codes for CASSPDRAEGEQYF.

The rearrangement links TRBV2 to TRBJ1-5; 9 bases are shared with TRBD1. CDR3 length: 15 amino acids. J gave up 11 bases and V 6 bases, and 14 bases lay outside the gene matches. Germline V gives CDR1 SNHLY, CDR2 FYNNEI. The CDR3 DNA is TGTGCCAGCAGCGCCATGGGACAGGGTGGATCGGCCCAGCATTTT. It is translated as CASSAMGQGGSAQHF.

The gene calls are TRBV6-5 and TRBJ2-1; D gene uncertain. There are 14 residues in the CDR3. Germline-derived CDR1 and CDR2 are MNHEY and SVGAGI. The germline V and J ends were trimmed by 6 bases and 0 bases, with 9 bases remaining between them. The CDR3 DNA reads TGTGCCAGCAGGCCGAAGAGCTCCTACAATGAGCAGTTCTTC. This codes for CASRPKSSYNEQFF.

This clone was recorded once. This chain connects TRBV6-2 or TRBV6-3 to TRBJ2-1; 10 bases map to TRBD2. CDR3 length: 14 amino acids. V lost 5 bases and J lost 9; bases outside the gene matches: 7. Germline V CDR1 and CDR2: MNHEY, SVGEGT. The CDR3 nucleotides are TGTGCCAGCAGTAGCGGGGGGGCATTTGGTGAGCAGTTCTTC. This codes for CASSSGGAFGEQFF.

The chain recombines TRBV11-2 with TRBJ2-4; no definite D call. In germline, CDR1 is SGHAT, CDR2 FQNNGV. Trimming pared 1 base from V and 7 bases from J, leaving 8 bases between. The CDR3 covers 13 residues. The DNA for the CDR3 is TGTGCCAGCAGCTTAGGCCCGAGGAACATTCAGTACTTC. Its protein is CASSLGPRNIQYF.

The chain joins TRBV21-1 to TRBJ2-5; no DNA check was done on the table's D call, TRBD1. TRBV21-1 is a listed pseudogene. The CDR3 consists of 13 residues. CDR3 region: CASSRQTAETQYF. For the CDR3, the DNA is TGTGCCAGCAGCAGGCAGACAGCAGAGACCCAGTACTTC.

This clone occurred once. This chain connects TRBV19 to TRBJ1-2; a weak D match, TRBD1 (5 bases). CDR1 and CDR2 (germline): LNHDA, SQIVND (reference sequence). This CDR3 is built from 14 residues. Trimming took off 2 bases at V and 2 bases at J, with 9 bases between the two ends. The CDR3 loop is CASSIKGRNYGYTF. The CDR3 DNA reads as TGTGCCAGTAGTATAAAGGGGCGGAACTATGGCTACACCTTC. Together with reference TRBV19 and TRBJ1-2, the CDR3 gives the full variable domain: DGGITQSPKYLFRKEGQNVTLSCEQNLNHDAMYWYRQDPGQGLRLIYYSQIVNDFQKGDIAEGYSVSREKKESFPLTVTSAQKNPTAFYLCASSIKGRNYGYTFGSGTRLTVV.

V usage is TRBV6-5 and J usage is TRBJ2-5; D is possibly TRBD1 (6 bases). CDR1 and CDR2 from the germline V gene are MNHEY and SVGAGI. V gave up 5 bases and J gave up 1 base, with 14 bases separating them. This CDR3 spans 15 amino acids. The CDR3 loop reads CASSRQRGIQETQYF. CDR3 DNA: TGTGCCAGCAGTCGACAGAGGGGGATCCAAGAGACCCAGTACTTC.

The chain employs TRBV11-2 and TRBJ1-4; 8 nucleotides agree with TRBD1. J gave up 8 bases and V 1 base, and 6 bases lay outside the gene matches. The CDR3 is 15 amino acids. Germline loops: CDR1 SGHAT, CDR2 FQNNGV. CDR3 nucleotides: TGTGCCAGCAGCTTAGGACAGGGGTTTCGGGAAAAACTGTTTTTT. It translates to CASSLGQGFREKLFF.

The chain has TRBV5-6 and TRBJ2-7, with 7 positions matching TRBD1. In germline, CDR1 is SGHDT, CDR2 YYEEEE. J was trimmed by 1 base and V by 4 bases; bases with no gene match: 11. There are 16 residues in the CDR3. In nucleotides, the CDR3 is TGTGCCAGCAGCCAAAGATTTCCGGGACAGTCCTACGAGCAGTACTTC. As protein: CASSQRFPGQSYEQYF.

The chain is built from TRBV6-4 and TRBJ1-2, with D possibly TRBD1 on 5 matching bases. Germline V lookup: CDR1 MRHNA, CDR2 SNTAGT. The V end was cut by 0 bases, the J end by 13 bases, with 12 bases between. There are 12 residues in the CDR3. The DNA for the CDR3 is TGTGCCAGCAGTGACTCTACAGGTCTCGCCACCTTC. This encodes CASSDSTGLATF.

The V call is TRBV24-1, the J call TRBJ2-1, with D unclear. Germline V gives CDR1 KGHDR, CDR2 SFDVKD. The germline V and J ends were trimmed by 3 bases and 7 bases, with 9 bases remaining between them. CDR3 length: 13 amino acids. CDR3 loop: CATSDGPLNEQFF. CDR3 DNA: TGTGCCACCAGTGATGGGCCGCTTAATGAGCAGTTCTTC.

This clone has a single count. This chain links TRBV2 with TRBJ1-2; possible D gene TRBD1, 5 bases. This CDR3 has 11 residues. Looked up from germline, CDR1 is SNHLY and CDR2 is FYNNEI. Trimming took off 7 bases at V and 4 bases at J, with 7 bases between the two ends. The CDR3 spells CASKRGYGYTF. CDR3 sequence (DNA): TGTGCCAGCAAAAGGGGCTATGGCTACACCTTC.

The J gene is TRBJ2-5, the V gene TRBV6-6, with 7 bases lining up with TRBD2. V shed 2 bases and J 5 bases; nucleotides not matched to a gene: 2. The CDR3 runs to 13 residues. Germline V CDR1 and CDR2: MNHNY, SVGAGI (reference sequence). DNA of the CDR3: TGTGCCAGCAGTTACGGGGGGGGTGAGACCCAGTACTTC. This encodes CASSYGGGETQYF.